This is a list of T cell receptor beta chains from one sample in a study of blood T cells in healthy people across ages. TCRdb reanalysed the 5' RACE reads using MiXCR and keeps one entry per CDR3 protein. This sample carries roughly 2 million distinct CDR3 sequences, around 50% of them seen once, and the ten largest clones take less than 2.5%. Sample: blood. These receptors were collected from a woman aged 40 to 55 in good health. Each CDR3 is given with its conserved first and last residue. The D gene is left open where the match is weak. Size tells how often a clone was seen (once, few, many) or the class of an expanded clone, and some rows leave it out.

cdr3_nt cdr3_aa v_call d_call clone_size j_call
TGTGCCACCAGTGACTCACAGGGCCTAGGGGTCAATGAGCAGTTCTTC CATSDSQGLGVNEQFF TRBV24-1 NA NA TRBJ2-1
TGTGCCATCTCGACACTCTACGAGCAGTACTTC CAISTLYEQYF TRBV12-3/TRBV12-4 NA NA TRBJ2-7
TGTGCCAGTAGTTCCACCTGGAACAGCTACGAGCAGTACTTC CASSSTWNSYEQYF TRBV19 NA NA TRBJ2-7
TGTGCCAGCAGCCTGACAGGGCCGTCGGATACGCAGTATTTT CASSLTGPSDTQYF TRBV13 TRBD1 NA TRBJ2-3
TGTGCCAGCATTGGGGGACAGGGTGGTGGCGAGCAGTACTTC CASIGGQGGGEQYF TRBV28 TRBD1 few TRBJ2-7
TGCAGCACAGTTGTACCCCCCGCTGGCTACAATGAGCAGTTCTTC CSTVVPPAGYNEQFF TRBV29-1 NA few TRBJ2-1
TGTGCCAGCAGCTTGCTAGGGATGGCGGGCAAAAACATTCAGTACTTC CASSLLGMAGKNIQYF TRBV7-2 NA NA TRBJ2-4
TGTGCCAGCAGCTCCGTCAGCGGGGAAGAGACCCAGTACTTC CASSSVSGEETQYF TRBV7-2 TRBD2 NA TRBJ2-5
TGTGCCAGCAGTGAATCCCGGGGCCAAGAGACCCAGTACTTC CASSESRGQETQYF TRBV25-1 NA NA TRBJ2-5
TGTGCCAGCAGCCCAGGGGGCTCGAGGGAGCAGTACTTC CASSPGGSREQYF TRBV6-2/TRBV6-3 TRBD1 NA TRBJ2-7
TGCGCCAGCAGCCGAGGCCTTAGTGGGGCCTACGAGCAGTACTTC CASSRGLSGAYEQYF TRBV4-1 NA NA TRBJ2-7
TGCGCCAGCACCATTGGGACTAGCGGCAATGAGCAGTTCTTC CASTIGTSGNEQFF TRBV5-1 TRBD2 few TRBJ2-1
TGTGCCAGCAGTTACTCTGGGGGGCGCATAAGTGGCTACACCTTC CASSYSGGRISGYTF TRBV6-5 NA NA TRBJ1-2
TGTGCCAGCAGCTGGGATGTAGGGGAGACCCAGTACTTC CASSWDVGETQYF TRBV12-3/TRBV12-4 NA NA TRBJ2-5
TGTGCCGGTTCGGGGGGCCAGAGCACAGATACGCAGTATTTT CAGSGGQSTDTQYF TRBV28 NA NA TRBJ2-3
TGTGCCAGCAGCTCGCTGACAGCTAACTACGAGCAGTACTTC CASSSLTANYEQYF TRBV13 NA NA TRBJ2-7
TGCGCCAGCAGCTTGGAGGTCAGGGAGTACGAGCAGTACTTC CASSLEVREYEQYF TRBV5-1 NA NA TRBJ2-7